This T cell receptor (beta chain) was profiled in a study of response to subunit inactivated influenza vaccine. The study, taken as a whole, reports: The authors put forward the suggestion that each seasonal influenza vaccination may bring in only a limited number of new T cells.

TCRdb re-analysed the RT-PCR reads in MiXCR, keeping a single row per CDR3 protein. The sample comprises some 520,000 distinct CDR3 sequences, more than 15% of which are singletons, and 3% rests with the top ten. The germline CDR1 and CDR2 sequences are SEHNR and FQNEAQ (reference sequence). V lost 1 base, J lost 7 bases, and 10 bases lay in between. The CDR3 extends over 13 amino acids. This clonotype turned up a few times. Its antigen is unidentified. The chain uses TRBV7-9 and TRBJ1-1; no reliable D call. The sample was CD4+ T cells sorted from PBMCs, taken 23 to 25 months after vaccination. The receptor was derived from a man between 50 and 69 years old who received an inactivated influenza vaccine. The CDR3 loop reads CASSLEVRGEAFF. Written as DNA, the CDR3 is TGTGCCAGCAGCTTAGAAGTACGGGGTGAAGCTTTCTTT. Full variable domain (rest looked up from reference TRBV7-9 and TRBJ1-1): DTGVSQNPRHKITKRGQNVTFRCDPISEHNRLYWYRQTLGQGPEFLTYFQNEAQLEKSRLLSDRFSAERPKGSFSTLEIQRTEQGDSAMYLCASSLEVRGEAFFGQGTRLTVV.